The subject of this entry is one TCR beta chain. Clones were read by immunoSEQ multiplex PCR, and TCRdb kept only the in-frame ones, dropping some. The data contain about 33,000 clones, 90% of them singletons. These data are taken from a study of T cells in localized non-small cell lung cancer. Germline CDR1 SGHRS, CDR2 YFSETQ. The CDR3 loop spans 14 amino acids. With V trimmed by 4 bases and J by 3 bases, 6 bases remained unmatched. V usage is TRBV5-1 and J usage is TRBJ1-2; the match to TRBD1 covers 7 bases. Here the sequenced sample was peripheral blood, taken before any cancer treatment. The TCR was taken from a man between 40 and 70 years old with stage I lung adenocarcinoma. The CDR3 reads CASSPQTGDYGYTF. The CDR3, as DNA: TGCGCCAGCAGCCCCCAAACAGGGGACTATGGCTACACCTTC. Full variable domain (remainder filled in from reference TRBV5-1 and TRBJ1-2): KAGVTQTPRYLIKTRGQQVTLSCSPISGHRSVSWYQQTPGQGLQFLFEYFSETQRNKGNFPGRFSGRQFSNSRSEMNVSTLELGDSALYLCASSPQTGDYGYTFGSGTRLTVV.